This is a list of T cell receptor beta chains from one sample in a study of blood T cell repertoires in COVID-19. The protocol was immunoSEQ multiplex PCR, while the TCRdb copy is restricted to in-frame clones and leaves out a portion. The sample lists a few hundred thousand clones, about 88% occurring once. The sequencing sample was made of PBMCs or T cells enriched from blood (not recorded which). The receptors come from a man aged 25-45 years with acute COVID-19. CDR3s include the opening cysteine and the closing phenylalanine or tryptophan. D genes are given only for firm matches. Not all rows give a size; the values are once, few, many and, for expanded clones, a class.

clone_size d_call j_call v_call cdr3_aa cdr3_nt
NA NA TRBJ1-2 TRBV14 CASSRDISYGYTF TGTGCCAGCAGCCGGGACATATCCTATGGCTACACCTTC
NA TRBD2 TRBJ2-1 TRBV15 CATSRGLAGSSYNEQFF TGTGCCACCAGCAGAGGATTAGCGGGGAGCTCCTACAATGAGCAGTTCTTC
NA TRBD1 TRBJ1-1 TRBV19 CASSPDRVTEAFF TGTGCCAGTAGCCCAGACAGGGTGACTGAAGCTTTCTTT
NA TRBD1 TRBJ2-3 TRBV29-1 CSGTGTGALGSQYF TGCAGTGGAACCGGGACAGGGGCCCTTGGGTCGCAGTATTTT
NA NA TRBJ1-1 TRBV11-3 CASSLDEGTEAFF TGTGCCAGCAGCTTAGATGAGGGAACTGAAGCTTTCTTT
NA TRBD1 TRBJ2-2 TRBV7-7 CASSPRPGGGTGELFF TGTGCTAGCAGCCCCCGTCCAGGGGGTGGTACCGGGGAGCTGTTTTTT
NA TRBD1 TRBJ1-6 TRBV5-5 CASSPRGQAASPLHF TGTGCCAGCAGCCCGCGGGGACAGGCGGCTTCACCCCTCCACTTT
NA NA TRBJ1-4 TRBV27 CASSLLGQKLFF TGTGCCAGCAGTTTATTGGGGCAAAAACTGTTTTTT
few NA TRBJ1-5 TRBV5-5 CASSVDTNQPQHF TGTGCCAGCAGCGTGGACACAAATCAGCCCCAGCATTTT
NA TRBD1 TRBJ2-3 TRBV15 CATKQGGGIGTDTQYF TGTGCCACCAAACAGGGGGGAGGTATTGGCACAGATACGCAGTATTTT
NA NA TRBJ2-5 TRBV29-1 CSVEPPGVLETQYF TGCAGCGTTGAACCGCCAGGGGTATTGGAGACCCAGTACTTC
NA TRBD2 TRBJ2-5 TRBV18 CASSPPLAGEVETQYF TGTGCCAGCTCACCACCACTAGCGGGAGAAGTAGAGACCCAGTACTTC
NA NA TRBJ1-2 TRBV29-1 CSVDQKEGNGYTF TGCAGCGTTGACCAAAAGGAGGGAAATGGCTACACCTTC
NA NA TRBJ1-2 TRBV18 CASSQGQGKGYGYTF TGTGCCAGCTCACAGGGCCAGGGGAAGGGCTATGGCTACACCTTC
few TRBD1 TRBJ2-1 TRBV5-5 CASSSGQAVYNEQFF TGTGCCAGCAGCTCCGGACAGGCCGTGTACAATGAGCAGTTCTTC
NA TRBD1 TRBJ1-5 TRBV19 CASSIGGGQGSNQPQHF TGTGCCAGTAGTATAGGTGGGGGACAGGGGTCGAATCAGCCCCAGCATTTT
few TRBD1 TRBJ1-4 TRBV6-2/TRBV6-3 CASSYSSTGGEKLFF TGTGCCAGCAGTTACTCGTCGACAGGGGGTGAAAAACTGTTTTTT
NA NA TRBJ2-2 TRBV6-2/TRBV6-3 CASSYARTDYTGELFF TGTGCCAGCAGTTACGCCCGGACAGATTACACCGGGGAGCTGTTTTTT
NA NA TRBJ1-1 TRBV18 CASSQETAAAFF TGTGCCAGCTCACAAGAAACAGCCGCGGCTTTCTTT
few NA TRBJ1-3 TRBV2 CASSEGAGTGNTIYF TGTGCCAGCAGTGAAGGTGCGGGTACTGGAAACACCATATATTTT
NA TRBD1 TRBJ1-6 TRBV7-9 CASSLGTGDSPLHF TGTGCCAGCAGCTTAGGGACAGGGGATTCACCCCTCCACTTT
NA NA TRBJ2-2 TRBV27 CASSSGGGGELFF TGTGCCAGCAGTTCAGGGGGAGGTGGGGAGCTGTTTTTT
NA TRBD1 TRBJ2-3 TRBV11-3 CASRPGGIDTQYF TGTGCCAGCAGACCAGGGGGAATAGATACGCAGTATTTT
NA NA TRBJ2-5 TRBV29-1 CSVDGAGSEETQYF TGCAGCGTTGATGGGGCAGGTTCAGAAGAGACCCAGTACTTC
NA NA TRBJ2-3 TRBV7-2 CASSSRTVRASDTQYF TGTGCCAGCAGCTCACGGACAGTTCGGGCTAGTGATACGCAGTATTTT
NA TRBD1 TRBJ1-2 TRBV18 CASSPSGQGAHGYTF TGTGCCAGCTCACCATCTGGACAGGGGGCGCATGGCTACACCTTC
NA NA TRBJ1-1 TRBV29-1 CSVELGPEAFF TGCAGCGTTGAATTGGGGCCTGAAGCTTTCTTT
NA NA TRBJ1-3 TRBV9 CASSAVGNTIYF TGTGCCAGCAGCGCCGTCGGAAACACCATATATTTT
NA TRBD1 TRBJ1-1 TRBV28 CASDDTGGAAEAFF TGTGCCAGCGATGATACAGGGGGCGCGGCGGAGGCTTTCTTT
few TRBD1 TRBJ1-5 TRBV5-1 CASSPTGNNQPQHF TGCGCCAGCAGCCCGACAGGGAACAATCAGCCCCAGCATTTT
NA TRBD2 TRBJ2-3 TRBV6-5 CASSGLAGRDTQYF TGTGCCAGCAGCGGACTAGCGGGAAGGGATACGCAGTATTTT
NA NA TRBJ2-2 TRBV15 CATSSFGVGVNTGELFF TGTGCCACCAGCAGTTTCGGGGTTGGGGTTAACACCGGGGAGCTGTTTTTT
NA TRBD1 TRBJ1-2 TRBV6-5 CASSSGRGENYGYTF TGTGCCAGCAGTTCGGGCAGGGGGGAAAACTATGGCTACACCTTC
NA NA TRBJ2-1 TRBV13 CASSYYGNEQFF TGTGCCAGCAGCTACTACGGCAATGAGCAGTTCTTC
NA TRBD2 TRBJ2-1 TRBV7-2 CASSPGTSLSYNEQFF TGTGCCAGCAGCCCAGGGACTAGCCTCTCCTACAATGAGCAGTTCTTC
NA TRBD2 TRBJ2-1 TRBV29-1 CSALGSGRALGNEQFF TGCAGCGCCCTTGGCAGCGGGAGGGCCCTGGGCAATGAGCAGTTCTTC
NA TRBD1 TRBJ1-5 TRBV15 CATSRLADRGPGQPQHF TGTGCCACCAGCCGCTTAGCCGACAGGGGTCCGGGGCAGCCCCAGCATTTT
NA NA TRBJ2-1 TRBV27 CASSSLLARSYNEQFF TGTGCCAGCAGTTCCCTTCTAGCGCGCTCCTACAATGAGCAGTTCTTC
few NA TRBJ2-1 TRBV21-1 CASSQTTSGGGDNEQFF TGTGCCAGCAGCCAGACCACTAGCGGGGGCGGGGACAATGAGCAGTTCTTC
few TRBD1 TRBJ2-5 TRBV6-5 CASDTRGQGKETQYF TGTGCCAGCGACACCCGGGGACAGGGAAAAGAGACCCAGTACTTC